This paragraph reports one TCR beta chain. Its antigen is not known. Distinct nucleotide sequences in the sample also encode this CDR3. The sample originates from a study of shared clonotypes between healthy human individuals. Study context: Per-donor plates numbered three CD4 naive, three CD4 memory, two CD8 naive and one CD8 memory. General study points: Memory subsets had estimated richness that was generally smaller than that of naive subsets. Exclusively blood specimens were collected; tissue repertoires likely differ.

The study separated CD4+ cells into CD45RA+ naive and CD45RA-negative memory subsets. V lost 0 bases and J lost 1; bases outside the gene matches: 6. The V gene's germline CDR1 is MNHNS and CDR2 SASEGT. This CDR3 has 16 residues. Data came from immunoSEQ multiplex PCR; TCRdb stores just in-frame clones and leaves some out. The repertoire has about 2.4 million clones, roughly 93% of them found once; the top ten carry 0.36%. V usage is TRBV6-1 and J usage is TRBJ2-7; 7 bases line up with TRBD2. The source of this sequence is a young man in good health. Some clones in this sample may be carry-over from other donors' samples. What was sequenced was naive CD4+ T cells from PBMCs. Stated subset: CD45RA+ positively selected. CDR3 in amino acids: CASSEARASGSYEQYF. The DNA of the CDR3 is TGTGCCAGCAGTGAAGCGAGGGCTAGCGGTTCCTACGAGCAGTACTTC.